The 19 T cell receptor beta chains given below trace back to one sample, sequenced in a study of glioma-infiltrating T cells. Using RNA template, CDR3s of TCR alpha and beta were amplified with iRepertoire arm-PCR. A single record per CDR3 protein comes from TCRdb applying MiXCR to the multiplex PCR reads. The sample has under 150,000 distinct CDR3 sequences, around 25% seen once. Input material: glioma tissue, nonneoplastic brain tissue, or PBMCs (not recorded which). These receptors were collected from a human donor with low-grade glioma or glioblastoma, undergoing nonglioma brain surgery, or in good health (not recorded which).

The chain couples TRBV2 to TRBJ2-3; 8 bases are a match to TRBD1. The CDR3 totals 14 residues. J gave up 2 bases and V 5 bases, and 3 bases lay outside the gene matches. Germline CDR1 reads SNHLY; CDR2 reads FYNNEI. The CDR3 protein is CASSRTGITDTQYF. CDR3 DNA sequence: TGTGCCAGCAGTCGGACAGGGATCACAGATACGCAGTATTTT.

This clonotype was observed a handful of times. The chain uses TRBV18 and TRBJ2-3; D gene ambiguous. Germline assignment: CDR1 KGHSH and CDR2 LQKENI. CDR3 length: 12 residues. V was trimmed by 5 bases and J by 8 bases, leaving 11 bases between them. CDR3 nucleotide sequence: TGTGCCAGCTCAAATACAGTCGGTACGCAGTATTTT. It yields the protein CASSNTVGTQYF.

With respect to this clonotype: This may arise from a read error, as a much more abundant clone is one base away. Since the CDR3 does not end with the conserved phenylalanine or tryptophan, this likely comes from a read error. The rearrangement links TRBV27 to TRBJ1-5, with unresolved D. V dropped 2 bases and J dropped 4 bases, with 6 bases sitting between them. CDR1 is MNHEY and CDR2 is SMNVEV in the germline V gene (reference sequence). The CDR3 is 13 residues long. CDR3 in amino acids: CASSLLANQPQHL. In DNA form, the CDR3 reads TGTGCCAGCAGTTTACTCGCAAATCAGCCCCAGCATCTT.

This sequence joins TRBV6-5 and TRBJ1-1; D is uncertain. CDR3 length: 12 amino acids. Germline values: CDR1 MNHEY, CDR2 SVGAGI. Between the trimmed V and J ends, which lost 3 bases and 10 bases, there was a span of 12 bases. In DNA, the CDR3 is TGTGCCAGCAGTTATAGACGGAGCAGAGCTTTCTTT. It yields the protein CASSYRRSRAFF.

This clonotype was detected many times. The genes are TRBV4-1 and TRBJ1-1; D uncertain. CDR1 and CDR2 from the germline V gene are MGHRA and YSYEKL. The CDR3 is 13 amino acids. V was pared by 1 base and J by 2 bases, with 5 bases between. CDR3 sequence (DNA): TGCGCCAGCAGCCAAGTCAGAAACACTGAAGCTTTCTTT. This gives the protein CASSQVRNTEAFF.

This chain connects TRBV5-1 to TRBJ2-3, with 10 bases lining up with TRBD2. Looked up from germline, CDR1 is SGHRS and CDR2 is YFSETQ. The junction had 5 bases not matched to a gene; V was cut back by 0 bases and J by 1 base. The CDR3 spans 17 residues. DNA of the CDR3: TGCGCCAGCAGCTTGGATCTAGCGGGGGCCCGCACAGATACGCAGTATTTT. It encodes CASSLDLAGARTDTQYF.

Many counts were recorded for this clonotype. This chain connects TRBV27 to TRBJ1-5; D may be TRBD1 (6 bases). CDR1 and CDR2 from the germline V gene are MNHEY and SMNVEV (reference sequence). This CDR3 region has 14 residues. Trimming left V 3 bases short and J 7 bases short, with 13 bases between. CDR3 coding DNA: TGTGCCAGCAGTTTTACAGGGCATCGGCAGCCCCAGCATTTT. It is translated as CASSFTGHRQPQHF.

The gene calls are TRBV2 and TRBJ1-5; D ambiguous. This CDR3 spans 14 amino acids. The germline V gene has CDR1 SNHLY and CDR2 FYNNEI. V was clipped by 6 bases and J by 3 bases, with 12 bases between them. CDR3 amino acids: CASRTTSPNQPQHF. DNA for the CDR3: TGTGCCAGCAGAACCACCAGCCCCAATCAGCCCCAGCATTTT.

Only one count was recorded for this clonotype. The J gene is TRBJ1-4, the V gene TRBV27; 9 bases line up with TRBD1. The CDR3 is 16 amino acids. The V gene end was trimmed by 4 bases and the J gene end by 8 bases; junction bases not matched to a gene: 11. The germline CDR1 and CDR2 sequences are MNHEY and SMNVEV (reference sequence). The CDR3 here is CASSSFGTGKGEKLFF. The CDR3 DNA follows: TGTGCCAGCAGTTCCTTCGGGACAGGGAAAGGGGAAAAACTGTTTTTT.

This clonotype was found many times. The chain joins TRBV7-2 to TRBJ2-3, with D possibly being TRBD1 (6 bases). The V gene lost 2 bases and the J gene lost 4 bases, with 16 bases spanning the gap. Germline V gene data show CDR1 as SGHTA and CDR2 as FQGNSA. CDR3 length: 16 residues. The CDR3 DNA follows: TGTGCCAGCAGCTTAAGGGTCCTCCGACAGGCAGATACGCAGTATTTT. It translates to CASSLRVLRQADTQYF.

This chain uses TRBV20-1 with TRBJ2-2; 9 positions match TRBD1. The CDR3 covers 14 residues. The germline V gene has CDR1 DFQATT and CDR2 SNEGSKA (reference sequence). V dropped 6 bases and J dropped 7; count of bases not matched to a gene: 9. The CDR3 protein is CSADWTGDGGELFF. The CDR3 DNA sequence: TGCAGTGCAGACTGGACAGGGGACGGCGGGGAGCTGTTTTTT.

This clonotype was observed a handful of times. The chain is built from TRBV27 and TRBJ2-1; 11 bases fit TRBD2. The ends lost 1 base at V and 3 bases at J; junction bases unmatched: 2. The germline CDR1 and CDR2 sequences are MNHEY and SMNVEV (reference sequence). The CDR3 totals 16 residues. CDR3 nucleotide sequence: TGTGCCAGCAGTTTATTCACTAGCGGGGGCTACAATGAGCAGTTCTTC. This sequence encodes CASSLFTSGGYNEQFF.

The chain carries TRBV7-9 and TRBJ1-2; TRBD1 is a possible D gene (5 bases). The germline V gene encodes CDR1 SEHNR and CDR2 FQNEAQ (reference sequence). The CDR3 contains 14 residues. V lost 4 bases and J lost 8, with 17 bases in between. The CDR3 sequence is CASSYLRGERGYTF. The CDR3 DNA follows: TGTGCCAGCAGCTACCTCAGAGGGGAAAGGGGCTACACCTTC. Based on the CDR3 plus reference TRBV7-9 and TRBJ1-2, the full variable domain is DTGVSQNPRHKITKRGQNVTFRCDPISEHNRLYWYRQTLGQGPEFLTYFQNEAQLEKSRLLSDRFSAERPKGSFSTLEIQRTEQGDSAMYLCASSYLRGERGYTFGSGTRLTVV.

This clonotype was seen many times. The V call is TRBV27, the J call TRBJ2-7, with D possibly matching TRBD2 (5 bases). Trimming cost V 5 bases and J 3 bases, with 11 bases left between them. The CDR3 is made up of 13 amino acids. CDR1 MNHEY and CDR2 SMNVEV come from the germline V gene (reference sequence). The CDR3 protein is CASSPRGLYEQYV. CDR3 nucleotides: TGTGCCAGCAGTCCTCGAGGGCTCTACGAGCAGTACGTC.

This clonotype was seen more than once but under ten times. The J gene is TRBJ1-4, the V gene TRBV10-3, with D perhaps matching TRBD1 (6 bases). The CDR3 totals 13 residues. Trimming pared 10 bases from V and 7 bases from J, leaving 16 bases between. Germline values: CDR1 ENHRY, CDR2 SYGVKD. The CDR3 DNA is TGTGCCAGTGCGGGGGGCGAGAGTGAAAAACTGTTTTTT. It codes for CASAGGESEKLFF.

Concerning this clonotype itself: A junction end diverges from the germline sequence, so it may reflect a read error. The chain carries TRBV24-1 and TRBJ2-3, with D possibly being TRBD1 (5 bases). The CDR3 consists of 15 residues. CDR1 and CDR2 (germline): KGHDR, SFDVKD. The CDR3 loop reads CATSEAGSRRDTQSF. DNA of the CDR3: TGTGCCACCAGTGAGGCAGGGTCTAGGCGAGATACGCAGTCTTTT.

CDR3 protein: CASTRGRNTGELFF. CDR3 in DNA: TGTGCCAGTACTCGGGGACGGAACACCGGGGAGCTGTTTTTT. V is TRBV27 and J is TRBJ2-2; D assignment may be TRBD1 or TRBD2 (5 bases each). CDR1 and CDR2 from the germline V gene are MNHEY and SMNVEV (reference sequence). The CDR3 covers 14 residues. The V and J ends lost 9 bases and 1 base respectively, with 12 bases between them.

In nucleotides, the CDR3 is TGTGCCAGCAGCCAATCTAGAGGGGGTTCCTACAATGAGCAGTTCTTC. This translates into CASSQSRGGSYNEQFF. This rearrangement joins TRBV3-1 to TRBJ2-1; tentatively, D is TRBD1 (6 bases). Trimming removed 2 bases from V and 1 base from J, with 12 bases in between. The CDR3 runs 16 residues. In germline, CDR1 is LGHDT, CDR2 YNNKEL (reference sequence).

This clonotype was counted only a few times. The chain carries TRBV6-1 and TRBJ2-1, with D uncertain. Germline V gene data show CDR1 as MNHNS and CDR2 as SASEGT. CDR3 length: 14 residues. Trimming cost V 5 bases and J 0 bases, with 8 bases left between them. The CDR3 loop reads CASSSGPSYNEQFF. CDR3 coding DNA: TGTGCCAGCAGTTCCGGACCCTCCTACAATGAGCAGTTCTTC.